Each of the 20 T cell receptor beta chains below was sequenced from the same sample in a study of blood T cell repertoires in COVID-19. The repertoire was sequenced with immunoSEQ multiplex PCR; TCRdb's copy has only in-frame clones and lacks some. The sample includes some 180,000 clones, over 70% of them seen just once. Specimen: PBMCs or T cells enriched from blood (not recorded which). These receptor sequences come from a man in his sixties who had been exposed to COVID-19.

The V and J genes are TRBV2 and TRBJ1-5; 7 positions agree with TRBD1. Looked up from germline, CDR1 is SNHLY and CDR2 is FYNNEI. The CDR3 has 14 amino acids. The V and J ends lost 5 bases and 4 bases, in that order; junction bases with no gene match: 5. CDR3 sequence: CASSTGTVNQPQHF. CDR3 in DNA: TGTGCCAGCAGTACCGGGACAGTTAATCAGCCCCAGCATTTT.

The chain joins TRBV7-2 to TRBJ1-1, with 7 bases matching TRBD1. CDR1 and CDR2 (germline): SGHTA, FQGNSA. The V and J ends lost 5 bases and 6 bases, in that order; junction bases with no gene match: 9. The CDR3 has 14 amino acids. Here the CDR3 reads CASSRNRGRSEAFF. CDR3 coding DNA: TGTGCCAGCAGCAGAAACAGGGGACGGTCTGAAGCTTTCTTT.

This rearrangement joins TRBV24-1 to TRBJ2-3, with 11 bases aligning to TRBD2. Trimming took 4 bases from V and 0 from J; bases not matched to a gene: 8. The CDR3 has 18 residues. Germline CDR1 is KGHDR and CDR2 is SFDVKD. The CDR3 spells CATSEKEGLAASTDTQYF. The CDR3 DNA sequence: TGTGCCACCAGTGAAAAAGAGGGACTAGCGGCTAGCACAGATACGCAGTATTTT.

The chain links TRBV9 to TRBJ1-4; TRBD1 matches at 7 bases. This CDR3 comprises 16 residues. Germline V gene lookup returns CDR1 SGDLS and CDR2 YYNGEE. V gave up 2 bases and J gave up 6 bases; unmatched junction bases: 10. The CDR3 reads CASSVQPGGGDEKLFF. In DNA, the CDR3 is TGTGCCAGCAGCGTCCAACCCGGAGGGGGCGATGAAAAACTGTTTTTT.

The chain couples TRBV29-1 to TRBJ1-3, with a weak D call TRBD1 (6 bases). This CDR3 is built from 14 residues. The germline CDR1 and CDR2 sequences are SQVTM and ANQGSEA. V was trimmed by 3 bases and J by 0 bases, leaving 9 bases between them. The CDR3 coding sequence is TGCAGCGTTGAGACAGGCATCTCTGGAAACACCATATATTTT. Translating it yields CSVETGISGNTIYF.

Of note for this clone: This sample includes further DNA sequences coding for the same CDR3. The genes are TRBV28 and TRBJ1-2; D unresolved. The CDR3 has 12 amino acids. Germline-derived CDR1 and CDR2 are MDHEN and SYDVKM. The V and J ends lost 6 bases and 6 bases respectively, with 11 bases between them. CDR3 sequence (DNA): TGTGCCAGCAGCCCGTATACAGATGGCTACACCTTC. This sequence encodes CASSPYTDGYTF.

The V gene is TRBV5-1, the J gene TRBJ2-5, with 11 bases matching TRBD2. The CDR3 spans 16 residues. Losses at the gene ends were 0 bases for V and 5 bases for J; bases not matched to a gene: 6. Germline CDR1 SGHRS, CDR2 YFSETQ. CDR3 nucleotide sequence: TGCGCCAGCAGCTTGGGTATAGCGGGAGGGCCGGAGACCCAGTACTTC. Residues: CASSLGIAGGPETQYF.

This chain links TRBV5-1 with TRBJ2-6, with D perhaps matching TRBD1 (6 bases). CDR1 is SGHRS and CDR2 is YFSETQ in the germline V gene. This CDR3 comprises 17 residues. The V end was cut by 2 bases, the J end by 0 bases, with 12 bases between. The CDR3 DNA reads as TGCGCCAGCAGCTTAGGGGACACTGACTCTGGGGCCAACGTCCTGACTTTC. It translates to CASSLGDTDSGANVLTF.

The chain has TRBV7-6 and TRBJ1-1; D ambiguous. Germline CDR1 reads SGHVS; CDR2 reads FNYEAQ. Trimming took 0 bases from V and 5 from J, leaving 10 bases between them. This CDR3 region has 14 residues. The CDR3 region has the DNA TGTGCCAGCAGCTTAGCCGCCGGAGGGACTGAAGCTTTCTTT. Translation gives CASSLAAGGTEAFF.

This clone occurred once. This chain links TRBV28 with TRBJ1-5; 10 nucleotides line up with TRBD1. The CDR3 is 15 amino acids. Unmatched junction bases numbered 7, after V lost 8 bases and J lost 3 bases. From germline, CDR1 is MDHEN and CDR2 SYDVKM. The CDR3 coding sequence is TGTGCCAGCCGCCGACAGGGGGCATTCAATCAGCCCCAGCATTTT. Translation gives CASRRQGAFNQPQHF.

The chain couples TRBV5-1 to TRBJ2-7, with a tentative D call TRBD1 (5 bases). The V and J ends lost 4 bases and 0 bases respectively, with 20 bases between them. The CDR3 loop spans 17 amino acids. Germline V gene sequence: CDR1 SGHRS, CDR2 YFSETQ. The CDR3 is CASSTSLGAPLSYEQYF. The CDR3 DNA reads TGCGCCAGCAGCACGAGCTTAGGGGCCCCCCTCTCCTACGAGCAGTACTTC.

The gene calls are TRBV20-1 and TRBJ2-1; tentatively, D is TRBD2 (5 bases). Germline V CDR1 and CDR2: DFQATT, SNEGSKA (reference sequence). Trimming cost V 3 bases and J 4 bases, with 13 bases left between them. The CDR3 is made up of 14 amino acids. The CDR3 DNA reads TGCAGTGCTAGTTTCGGGAATGCGTACAATGAGCAGTTCTTC. It codes for CSASFGNAYNEQFF.

V and J are TRBV7-2 and TRBJ2-1; 8 nucleotides agree with TRBD2. The germline gives CDR1 SGHTA, CDR2 FQGNSA. The CDR3 runs 13 residues. With V trimmed by 5 bases and J by 6 bases, 3 bases remained unmatched. This CDR3 reads CASSPGGGNEQFF. In nucleotides, the CDR3 is TGTGCCAGCAGCCCGGGGGGGGGCAATGAGCAGTTCTTC.

This sequence joins TRBV19 and TRBJ1-6; D is undetermined. The CDR3 extends over 18 amino acids. The germline V and J ends were trimmed by 7 bases and 0 bases, with 19 bases remaining between them. CDR1 and CDR2 from the germline V gene are LNHDA and SQIVND (reference sequence). The CDR3 region is CASTDAAGLSSYNSPLHF. DNA of the CDR3: TGTGCCAGTACGGATGCAGCGGGTCTCAGCTCCTATAATTCACCCCTCCACTTT. Variable domain in full (rest from reference TRBV19 and TRBJ1-6): DGGITQSPKYLFRKEGQNVTLSCEQNLNHDAMYWYRQDPGQGLRLIYYSQIVNDFQKGDIAEGYSVSREKKESFPLTVTSAQKNPTAFYLCASTDAAGLSSYNSPLHFGNGTRLTVT.

The chain is built from TRBV19 and TRBJ1-1, with D possibly matching TRBD1 (5 bases). CDR3 length equals 13 residues. CDR1 and CDR2 (germline): LNHDA, SQIVND (reference sequence). The germline V and J ends were trimmed by 4 bases and 5 bases, with 11 bases remaining between them. For the CDR3, the DNA is TGTGCCAGTAGTACCAGGGATGGGACTGAAGCTTTCTTT. Its protein product is CASSTRDGTEAFF.

The chain employs TRBV15 and TRBJ2-7; D is perhaps TRBD1 (6 bases). Trimming shortened V by 0 bases and J by 2 bases, and 11 bases separated the two germline ends. Germline V CDR1 and CDR2: LNHNV, YYDKDF (reference sequence). The CDR3 sequence is 15 residues long. CDR3 amino acids: CATSRDRTATYEQYF. The CDR3 nucleotides read TGTGCCACCAGCAGAGATCGGACAGCTACCTACGAGCAGTACTTC.

V and J are TRBV19 and TRBJ2-1; D is perhaps TRBD2 (6 bases). This CDR3 contains 15 residues. Germline CDR1 is LNHDA and CDR2 is SQIVND (reference sequence). The ends were cut back, 4 bases at V and 2 bases at J, with 12 bases in the middle. The CDR3 DNA follows: TGTGCCAGTAGTAGCGGGGCCCTTCCCTACAATGAGCAGTTCTTC. Translating it yields CASSSGALPYNEQFF.

This chain connects TRBV9 to TRBJ1-2; TRBD1 agrees at 9 bases. CDR1 and CDR2 (germline): SGDLS, YYNGEE. Trimming at V came to 4 bases and at J to 4 bases, leaving 5 bases not matched to a gene. This CDR3 region has 14 residues. The CDR3 loop is CASSSQTGGYGYTF. DNA of the CDR3: TGTGCCAGCAGCTCCCAGACAGGGGGCTATGGCTACACCTTC.

This clone has only a few counts. The genes are TRBV7-9 and TRBJ2-7; a weak D match, TRBD1 (6 bases). Germline CDR1 is SEHNR and CDR2 is FQNEAQ (reference sequence). With 1 base removed from V and 8 bases from J, the gap between germline ends came to 15 bases. This CDR3 region has 14 residues. DNA of the CDR3: TGTGCCAGCAGCTTAGGGACAGCGCAGGGTCAGCAGTACTTC. Its translation is CASSLGTAQGQQYF.

This chain uses TRBV24-1 with TRBJ2-2, with a possible D match to TRBD1 (5 bases). The CDR3 sequence is 14 residues long. Germline CDR1 KGHDR, CDR2 SFDVKD. V was trimmed by 8 bases and J by 8 bases, leaving 17 bases between them. The CDR3 DNA is TGTGCCACCAAAAGTGACGGCAGGGATGGGGAGCTGTTTTTT. Amino acid sequence: CATKSDGRDGELFF.